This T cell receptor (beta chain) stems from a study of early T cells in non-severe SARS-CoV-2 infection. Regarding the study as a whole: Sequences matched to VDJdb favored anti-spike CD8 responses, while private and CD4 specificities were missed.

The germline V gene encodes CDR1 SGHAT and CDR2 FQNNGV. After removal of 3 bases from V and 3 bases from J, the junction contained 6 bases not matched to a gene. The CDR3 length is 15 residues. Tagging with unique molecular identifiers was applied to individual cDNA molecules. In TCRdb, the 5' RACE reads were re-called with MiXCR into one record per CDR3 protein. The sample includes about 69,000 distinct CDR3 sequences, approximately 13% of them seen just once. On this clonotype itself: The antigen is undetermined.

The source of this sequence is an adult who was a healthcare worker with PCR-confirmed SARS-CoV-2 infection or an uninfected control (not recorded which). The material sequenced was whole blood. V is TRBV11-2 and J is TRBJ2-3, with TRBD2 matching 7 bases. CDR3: CASSFSTSWTDTQYF. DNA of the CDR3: TGTGCCAGCAGCTTTTCGACTAGCTGGACAGATACGCAGTATTTT.